A selection of T cell receptor beta chains follows, all from one sample in a study of spatial heterogeneity in lung cancer. TCRdb reprocessed the 5' RACE reads with MiXCR, giving one entry per CDR3 protein. Among roughly 38,000 distinct CDR3 sequences listed, 3.1% were seen once. The material was normal lung tissue next to the tumor, obtained at surgery. These TCRs come from a male donor with early-stage non-small cell lung cancer. Each CDR3 is given with its conserved first and last residue.

>TRBJ2-2|TRBV3-1
CASSEFGGANTGELFF
>TRBJ1-5|TRBV24-1
CATRGRSNQPQHF
>TRBJ1-5|TRBV6-6
CASGVVGRNQPQHF
>TRBJ2-2|TRBV12-3/TRBV12-4
CASSLASGAGELFF
>TRBJ2-7|TRBV28
CASVPAGGQSSYEQYF
>TRBJ1-5|TRBV7-8
CASSLGAVQGNQPQHF
>TRBJ2-7|TRBV6-5
CASSPRFRADEQYF
>TRBJ2-7|TRBV18
CASSLQGSLYF
>TRBJ1-6|TRBV9
CASSVGTGGNSPLHF
>TRBJ2-5|TRBV27
CASRRRDGLQETQYF
>TRBJ2-1|TRBV6-5
CASSYGGNEQFF
>TRBJ2-3|TRBV7-9
CASSPFGDTQYF
>TRBJ2-6|TRBV2
CASSPMRTVGANVLTF
>TRBJ1-4|TRBV9
CASSVTGTWGEKLFF
>TRBJ1-4|TRBV12-3/TRBV12-4
CASSLSSAPEKLFF
>TRBJ1-4|TRBV4-3
CASSHDAGGNEKLFF
>TRBJ1-5|TRBV29-1
CSVERGGTGGHQPQHF
>TRBJ2-6|TRBV6-2/TRBV6-3
CASSDPQGFSGANVLTF
>TRBJ1-5|TRBV20-1
CSARGPGQPQHF
>TRBJ2-1|TRBV6-5
CASIGSWGNEQFF
>TRBJ1-5|TRBV5-1
CASSLEVDQPQHF
>TRBJ2-1|TRBV5-1
CASSLAVAGGPGEQFF